These T cell receptor beta chains were read from a single sample in a study of T cells after posttransplantation cyclophosphamide. Profiled with immunoSEQ multiplex PCR; TCRdb holds only in-frame clones, not every one. The sample contains 15,000 to 20,000 clones, none occurring once; about 0.51% lies in the top ten. The specimen was PBMCs, collected after allogeneic stem cell transplant with posttransplant cyclophosphamide. The receptors shown here come from a female patient in her 30s who received an allogeneic stem cell transplant from a related donor, was CMV-positive, and had no GVHD. The T cells may partly be graft donor cells. The CDR3 runs from the conserved cysteine through the conserved F or W. A D gene is named only where the DNA matches it firmly. Clone sizes are given selectively: once, few, many, or a class where the clone is expanded.

D,size,V,J,CDR3,DNA
-,many,TRBV27,TRBJ2-7,CASRVGGEGAEQYF,TGTGCCAGTAGGGTGGGGGGTGAGGGTGCCGAGCAGTACTTC
TRBD1,many,TRBV10-1,TRBJ2-2,CASSGPLGQGITGELFF,TGCGCCAGCAGTGGCCCGTTGGGACAGGGCATCACCGGGGAGCTGTTTTTT
TRBD2,many,TRBV4-2,TRBJ2-5,CASSQEFSGTTLGTQYF,TGTGCCAGCAGCCAAGAATTCTCCGGGACTACACTAGGGACCCAGTACTTC
-,-,TRBV30,TRBJ1-6,CAWSVTTGSSPLHF,TGTGCCTGGAGTGTAACAACAGGATCTTCACCCCTCCACTTT
-,many,TRBV29-1,TRBJ2-5,CSVGTTGVRETQYF,TGCAGCGTTGGGACTACCGGGGTTCGTGAGACCCAGTACTTC
-,many,TRBV30,TRBJ2-7,CAWRVGSWGNYEQYF,TGTGCCTGGAGGGTGGGGAGTTGGGGAAACTACGAGCAGTACTTC
-,many,TRBV18,TRBJ1-3,CASSPQVTGNTIYF,TGTGCCAGCTCACCCCAGGTTACTGGAAACACCATATATTTT
TRBD1,many,TRBV28,TRBJ2-7,CASSDPGQGAYEQYF,TGTGCCAGCAGTGATCCGGGACAGGGGGCGTACGAGCAGTACTTC
TRBD1,many,TRBV2,TRBJ1-1,CASSTTGGTEAFF,TGTGCCAGCAGTACAACAGGGGGCACTGAAGCTTTCTTT
TRBD1,many,TRBV27,TRBJ2-3,CASSRGTGTITDTQYF,TGTGCCAGCAGTCGGGGGACAGGGACCATCACAGATACGCAGTATTTT
TRBD2,many,TRBV7-8,TRBJ2-3,CASSQIAGRDTQYF,TGTGCCAGCAGCCAGATAGCGGGGAGGGATACGCAGTATTTT
-,many,TRBV5-4,TRBJ2-3,CASSGTLRGTDTQYF,TGTGCCAGCAGCGGGACTCTTCGGGGTACAGATACGCAGTATTTT
TRBD1,few,TRBV7-2,TRBJ1-6,CASSQQGVNSPLHF,TGTGCCAGCAGCCAACAGGGGGTGAATTCACCCCTCCACTTT
-,many,TRBV7-8,TRBJ2-7,CASRDRTYEQYF,TGTGCCAGCAGAGACAGGACCTACGAGCAGTACTTC
TRBD2,many,TRBV5-1,TRBJ2-7,CASSRGGHLSSYEQYF,TGCGCCAGCAGCCGGGGGGGACACCTGAGCTCCTACGAGCAGTACTTC
TRBD2,many,TRBV4-2,TRBJ2-5,CASSPGGLAGVGKETQYF,TGTGCCAGCAGCCCAGGGGGACTAGCGGGAGTAGGGAAAGAGACCCAGTACTTC
-,many,TRBV7-7,TRBJ2-2,CASSLGEVGAGELFF,TGTGCTAGCAGCTTAGGAGAAGTAGGAGCCGGGGAGCTGTTTTTT
-,many,TRBV11-3,TRBJ2-2,CASSLVVRGQGITGELFF,TGTGCCAGCAGCTTAGTTGTGCGTGGTCAGGGGATCACCGGGGAGCTGTTTTTT
TRBD1,many,TRBV4-1,TRBJ2-2,CASSQTGDTGELFF,TGCGCCAGCAGCCAAACAGGGGACACCGGGGAGCTGTTTTTT
TRBD2,many,TRBV7-8,TRBJ2-1,CASSLDAGGPGEQFF,TGTGCCAGCAGCTTAGATGCGGGAGGGCCGGGGGAGCAGTTCTTC
TRBD1,many,TRBV4-1,TRBJ2-2,CASSQRTGNTGELFF,TGCGCCAGCAGCCAGAGGACAGGGAACACCGGGGAGCTGTTTTTT
TRBD1,many,TRBV7-8,TRBJ2-1,CASSSYPRDRVDNEQFF,TGTGCCAGCAGCTCATACCCCAGGGACAGGGTGGACAATGAGCAGTTCTTC
-,many,TRBV5-1,TRBJ2-3,CASSLDGRTDTQYF,TGCGCCAGCAGCTTGGATGGGAGAACAGATACGCAGTATTTT
TRBD2,many,TRBV28,TRBJ2-7,CASSFPGLAGSEQYF,TGTGCCAGCAGTTTCCCGGGACTAGCGGGAAGCGAGCAGTACTTC